This TCR beta chain was captured by sequencing in a study of neurological immune-mediated disorders. On the study more broadly: The 35 or so multiple sclerosis patients comprised 31 relapsing-remitting and 3 secondary progressive cases.

The CDR3 consists of 13 residues. The V segment lost 5 bases and the J segment 3 bases; nucleotides outside the gene matches: 6. The germline V gene encodes CDR1 GTSNPN and CDR2 SVGIG (reference sequence). Study-wide findings and caveats: As far as clinical or MRI features were concerned, none was associated with the multiple sclerosis repertoire cluster. Patients with HTLV-1-associated myelopathy had the highest level of TCR clonal expansion, whereas patients with multiple sclerosis had the lowest level, falling beneath the level found in healthy controls. Subjects shared no identical expanded-clone CDR3 amino acid sequences, suggesting private TCR-beta repertoires in all groups.

Using its own MiXCR run on the 5' RACE reads, TCRdb lists one record per CDR3 protein. The data hold 55,000 to 75,000 distinct CDR3 sequences, with about 2.5% observed a single time. Many counts were recorded for this clonotype. Its antigen remains unidentified. The rearrangement links TRBV30 to TRBJ1-2, with TRBD1 matching 7 bases. Sequenced sample: PBMCs. This TCR derives from a man in his fifties or sixties with multiple sclerosis. This CDR3 reads CAWETGLDYGYTF. The CDR3 DNA sequence: TGTGCCTGGGAGACAGGGTTGGACTATGGCTACACCTTC.